This TCR beta chain appears in the sequencing data of a study of blood T cell repertoires in COVID-19. On the study more broadly: The analysed material was cDNA or gDNA that came from T cells, B-cell-depleted T cells, or PBMCs.

Generated by immunoSEQ multiplex PCR, the TCRdb table keeps only in-frame clones and is missing some. The sample has more than 300,000 clones; roughly 90% are singletons. The CDR3 is 13 amino acids. The V gene's germline CDR1 is SEHNR and CDR2 FQNEAQ (reference sequence). With 4 bases removed from V and 0 bases from J, the gap between germline ends came to 7 bases. The receptor comes from a woman between 65 and 79 years old with COVID-19, enrolled during active disease. The J gene is TRBJ2-7, the V gene TRBV7-9, with D perhaps TRBD1 (5 bases). Sequencing was done on a sample of peripheral blood. The CDR3 sequence: CASSSRDSYEQYF. The CDR3 DNA follows: TGTGCCAGCAGCTCCAGGGACTCCTACGAGCAGTACTTC.